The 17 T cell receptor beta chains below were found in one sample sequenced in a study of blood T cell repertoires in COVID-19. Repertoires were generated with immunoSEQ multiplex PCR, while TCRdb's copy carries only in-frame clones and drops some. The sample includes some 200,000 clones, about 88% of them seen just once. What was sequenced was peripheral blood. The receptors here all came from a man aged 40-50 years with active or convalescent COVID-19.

The CDR3 nucleotides read TGTGCCAGCAGCTTACCGACAGGAAAAGCTTTCTTT. Amino acids: CASSLPTGKAFF. The chain recombines TRBV7-9 with TRBJ1-1; possibly TRBD1 for D (6 bases). The V gene's germline CDR1 is SEHNR and CDR2 FQNEAQ (reference sequence). The CDR3 runs to 12 residues. V gave up 2 bases and J gave up 9 bases, with 10 bases separating them. Together with reference TRBV7-9 and TRBJ1-1, the CDR3 gives the full variable domain: DTGVSQNPRHKITKRGQNVTFRCDPISEHNRLYWYRQTLGQGPEFLTYFQNEAQLEKSRLLSDRFSAERPKGSFSTLEIQRTEQGDSAMYLCASSLPTGKAFFGQGTRLTVV.

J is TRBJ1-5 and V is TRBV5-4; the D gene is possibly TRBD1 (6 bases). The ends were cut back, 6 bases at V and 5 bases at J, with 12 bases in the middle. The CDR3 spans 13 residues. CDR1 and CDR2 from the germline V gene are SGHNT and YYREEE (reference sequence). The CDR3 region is CASTQGPDQPQHF. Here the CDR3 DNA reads TGTGCCAGCACACAGGGCCCTGATCAGCCCCAGCATTTT.

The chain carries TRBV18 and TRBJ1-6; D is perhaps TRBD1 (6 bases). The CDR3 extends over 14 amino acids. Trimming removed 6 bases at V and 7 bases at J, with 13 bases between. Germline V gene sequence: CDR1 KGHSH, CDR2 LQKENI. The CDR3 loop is CASSLRDNNSPLHF. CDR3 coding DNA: TGTGCCAGCTCTCTCCGGGACAACAATTCACCCCTCCACTTT.

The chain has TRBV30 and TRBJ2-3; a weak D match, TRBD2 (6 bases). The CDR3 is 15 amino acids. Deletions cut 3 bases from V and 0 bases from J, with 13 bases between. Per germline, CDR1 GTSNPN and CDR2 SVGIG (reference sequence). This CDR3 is CAWRWGGSSTDTQYF. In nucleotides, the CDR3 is TGTGCCTGGAGGTGGGGAGGTTCTAGCACAGATACGCAGTATTTT.

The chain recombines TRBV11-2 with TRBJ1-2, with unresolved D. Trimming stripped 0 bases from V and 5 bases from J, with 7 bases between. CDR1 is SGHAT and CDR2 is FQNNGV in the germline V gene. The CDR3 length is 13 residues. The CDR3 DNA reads TGTGCCAGCAGCTTAGATCGGAGGTATGGCTACACCTTC. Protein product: CASSLDRRYGYTF. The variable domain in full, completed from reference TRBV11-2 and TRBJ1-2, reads EAGVAQSPRYKIIEKRQSVAFWCNPISGHATLYWYQQILGQGPKLLIQFQNNGVVDDSQLPKDRFSAERLKGVDSTLKIQPAKLEDSAVYLCASSLDRRYGYTFGSGTRLTVV.

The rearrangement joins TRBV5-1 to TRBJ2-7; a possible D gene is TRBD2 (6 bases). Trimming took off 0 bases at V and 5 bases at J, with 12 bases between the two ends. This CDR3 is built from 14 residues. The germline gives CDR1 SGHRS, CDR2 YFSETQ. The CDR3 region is CASSLVGGSDEQYF. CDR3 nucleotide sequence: TGCGCCAGCAGCTTGGTCGGGGGTTCGGACGAGCAGTACTTC.

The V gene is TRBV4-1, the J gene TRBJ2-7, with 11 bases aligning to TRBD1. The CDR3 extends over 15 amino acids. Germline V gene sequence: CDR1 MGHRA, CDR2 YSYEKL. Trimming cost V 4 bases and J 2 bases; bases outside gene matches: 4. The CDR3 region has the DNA TGCGCCAGCAGCCCGCCGGGACAGGGGGCCTACGAGCAGTACTTC. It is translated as CASSPPGQGAYEQYF.

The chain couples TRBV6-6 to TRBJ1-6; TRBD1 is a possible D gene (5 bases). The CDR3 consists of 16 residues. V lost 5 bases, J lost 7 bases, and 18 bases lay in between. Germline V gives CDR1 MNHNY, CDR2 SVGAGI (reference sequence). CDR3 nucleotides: TGTGCCAGCAGTCCAACTACCCAGGGTGCCAATTCACCCCTCCACTTT. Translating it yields CASSPTTQGANSPLHF.

Here the CDR3 DNA reads TGTGCCAGCAGCTTGGCTGGACAGGGGAGCTCCTACGAGCAGTACTTC. Protein product: CASSLAGQGSSYEQYF. The chain carries TRBV5-6 and TRBJ2-7; 9 bases match TRBD1. This CDR3 contains 16 residues. Germline V gene data show CDR1 as SGHDT and CDR2 as YYEEEE. J lost 0 bases, V lost 0 bases, and 4 bases had no gene match.

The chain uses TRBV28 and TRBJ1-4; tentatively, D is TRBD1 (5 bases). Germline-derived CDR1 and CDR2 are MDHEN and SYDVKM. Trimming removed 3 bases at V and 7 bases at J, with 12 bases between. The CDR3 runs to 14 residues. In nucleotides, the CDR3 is TGTGCCAGCAGTTTGGGGCGGATCGGTGAAAAACTGTTTTTT. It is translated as CASSLGRIGEKLFF. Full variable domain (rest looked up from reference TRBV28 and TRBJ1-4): DVKVTQSSRYLVKRTGEKVFLECVQDMDHENMFWYRQDPGLGLRLIYFSYDVKMKEKGDIPEGYSVSREKKERFSLILESASTNQTSMYLCASSLGRIGEKLFFGSGTQLSVL.

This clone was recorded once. CDR3 nucleotides: TGTGCCAGCAGTGAGAGAGGGCGGATAGCTTTCTTT. It specifies CASSERGRIAFF. The rearrangement uses TRBV28 and TRBJ1-1; D is ambiguous. This CDR3 region has 12 residues. Germline V gene data show CDR1 as MDHEN and CDR2 as SYDVKM. V was shortened by 5 bases and J by 10 bases, with 14 bases between the two germline ends.

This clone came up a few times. The CDR3 loop reads CSVKTGLNNEKLFF. The CDR3 coding sequence is TGCAGCGTTAAGACAGGGCTCAATAATGAAAAACTGTTTTTT. V gene TRBV29-1 combines with J gene TRBJ1-4, with 7 bases identical to TRBD1. V dropped 5 bases and J dropped 4; count of bases not matched to a gene: 7. The germline V gene has CDR1 SQVTM and CDR2 ANQGSEA. There are 14 residues in the CDR3.

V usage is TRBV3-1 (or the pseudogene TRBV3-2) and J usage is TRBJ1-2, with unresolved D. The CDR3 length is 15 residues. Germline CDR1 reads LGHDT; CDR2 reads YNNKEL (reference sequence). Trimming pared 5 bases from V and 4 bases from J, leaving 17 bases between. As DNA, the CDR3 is TGTGCCAGCAGCGACCCGGCGGGAGGGAGCTATGGCTACACCTTC. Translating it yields CASSDPAGGSYGYTF.

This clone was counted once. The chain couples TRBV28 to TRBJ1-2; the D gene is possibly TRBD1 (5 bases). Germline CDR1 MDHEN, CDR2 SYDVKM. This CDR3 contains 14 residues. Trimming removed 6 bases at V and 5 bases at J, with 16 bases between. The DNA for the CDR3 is TGTGCCAGCAGGTTGTTTGGGGCGGAGTATGGCTACACCTTC. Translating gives CASRLFGAEYGYTF.

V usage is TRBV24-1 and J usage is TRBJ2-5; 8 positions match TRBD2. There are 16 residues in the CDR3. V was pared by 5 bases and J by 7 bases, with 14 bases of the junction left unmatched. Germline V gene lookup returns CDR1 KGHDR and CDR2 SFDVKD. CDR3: CATSAPSGSELGTQYF. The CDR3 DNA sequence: TGTGCCACCAGTGCTCCTAGCGGGTCAGAGTTGGGGACCCAGTACTTC.

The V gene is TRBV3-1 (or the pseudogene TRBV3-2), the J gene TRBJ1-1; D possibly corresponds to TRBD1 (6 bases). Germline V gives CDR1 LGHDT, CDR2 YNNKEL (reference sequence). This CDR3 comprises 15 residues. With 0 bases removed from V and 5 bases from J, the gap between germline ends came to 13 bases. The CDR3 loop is CASSQDLEGGTEAFF. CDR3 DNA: TGTGCCAGCAGCCAAGATCTGGAGGGGGGGACTGAAGCTTTCTTT.

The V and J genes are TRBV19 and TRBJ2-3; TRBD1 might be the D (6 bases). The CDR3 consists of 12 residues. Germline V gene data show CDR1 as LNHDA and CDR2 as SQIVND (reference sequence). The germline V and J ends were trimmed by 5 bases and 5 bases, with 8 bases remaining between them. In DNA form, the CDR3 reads TGTGCCAGTAGTCCGACAGGAGATACGCAGTATTTT. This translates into CASSPTGDTQYF.